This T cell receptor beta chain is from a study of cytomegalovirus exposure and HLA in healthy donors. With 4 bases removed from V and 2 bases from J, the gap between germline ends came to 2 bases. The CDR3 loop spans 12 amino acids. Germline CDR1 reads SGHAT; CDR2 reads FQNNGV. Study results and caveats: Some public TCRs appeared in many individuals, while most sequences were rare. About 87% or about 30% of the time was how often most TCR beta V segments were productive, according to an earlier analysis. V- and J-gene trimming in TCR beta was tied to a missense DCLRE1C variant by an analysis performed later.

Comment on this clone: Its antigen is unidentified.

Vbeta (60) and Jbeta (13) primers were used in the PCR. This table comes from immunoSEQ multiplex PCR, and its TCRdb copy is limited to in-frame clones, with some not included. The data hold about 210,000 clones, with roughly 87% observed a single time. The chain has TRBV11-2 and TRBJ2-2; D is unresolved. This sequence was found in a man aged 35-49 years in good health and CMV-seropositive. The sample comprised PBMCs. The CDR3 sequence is CASSSNTGELFF. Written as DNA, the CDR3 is TGTGCCAGCAGCTCAAACACCGGGGAGCTGTTTTTT.